The TCR beta chain under discussion was sequenced for a study of identical twins. Template switching added a universal primer binding site, and final cDNA carried unique molecular identifiers. Using its own MiXCR run on the 5' RACE reads, TCRdb lists one record per CDR3 protein. Here the sample spans hundreds of thousands of distinct CDR3 sequences, around 8.6% being singletons. The CDR3 is made up of 12 amino acids. The germline V gene encodes CDR1 SGHTA and CDR2 FQGNSA. V lost 5 bases and J 10 bases, leaving 12 bases between the germline ends. Broader study findings: Cross-sectional statistics, not tracking of the same donors, supported the conclusions.

Concerning this clonotype: Its antigen is not known.

All donors were healthy Caucasians. In addition, the sample was reused for a study of yellow fever vaccine responses in identical twins.

This clonotype was obtained from a woman between 18 and 30 years old in good health. The rearrangement joins TRBV7-2 to TRBJ2-1; a possible D gene is TRBD2 (6 bases). Material: PBMCs. Written as DNA, the CDR3 is TGTGCCAGCAGCCCCGGGAGAGCCGAGCAGTTCTTC. Translating it yields CASSPGRAEQFF.